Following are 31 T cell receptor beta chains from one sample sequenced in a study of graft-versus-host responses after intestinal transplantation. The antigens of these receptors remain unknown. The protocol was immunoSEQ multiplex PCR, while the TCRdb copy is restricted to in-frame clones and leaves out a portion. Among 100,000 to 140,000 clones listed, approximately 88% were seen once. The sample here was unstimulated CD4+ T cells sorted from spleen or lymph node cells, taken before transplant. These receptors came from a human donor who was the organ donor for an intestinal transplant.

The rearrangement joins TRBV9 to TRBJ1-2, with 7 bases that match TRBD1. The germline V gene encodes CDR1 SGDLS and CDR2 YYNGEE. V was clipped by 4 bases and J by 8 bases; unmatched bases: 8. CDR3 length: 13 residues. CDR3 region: CASSPQQGWGYTF. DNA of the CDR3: TGTGCCAGCAGCCCTCAACAGGGGTGGGGCTACACCTTC.

The CDR3 DNA reads as TGTGCCAGCAGCTGGACTAGCACAGATACGCAGTATTTT. The encoded protein is CASSWTSTDTQYF. The chain has TRBV7-2 and TRBJ2-3, with TRBD2 as a possible D gene (5 bases). Germline CDR1 and CDR2: SGHTA and FQGNSA. This CDR3 has 13 amino acids. V lost 4 bases and J lost 0, with 5 bases in between. Together with reference TRBV7-2 and TRBJ2-3, the CDR3 gives the full variable domain: GAGVSQSPSNKVTEKGKDVELRCDPISGHTALYWYRQSLGQGLEFLIYFQGNSAPDKSGLPSDRFSAERTGGSVSTLTIQRTQQEDSAVYLCASSWTSTDTQYFGPGTRLTVL.

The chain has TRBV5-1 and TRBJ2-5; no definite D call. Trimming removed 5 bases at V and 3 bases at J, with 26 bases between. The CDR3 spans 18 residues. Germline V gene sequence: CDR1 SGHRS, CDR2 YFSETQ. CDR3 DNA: TGCGCCAGCAGGCCCCCAAGAGTAGGTCGCGTACTTGAAGAGACCCAGTACTTC. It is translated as CASRPPRVGRVLEETQYF.

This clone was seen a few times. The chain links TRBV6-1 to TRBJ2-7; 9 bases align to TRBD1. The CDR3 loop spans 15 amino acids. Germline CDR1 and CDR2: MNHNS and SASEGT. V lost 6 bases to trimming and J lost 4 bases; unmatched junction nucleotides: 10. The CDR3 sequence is CASSKQGAFEYEQYF. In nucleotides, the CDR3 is TGTGCCAGCAGCAAACAGGGGGCGTTTGAGTACGAGCAGTACTTC.

CDR3 sequence reads: CASSESRRGPSNQPQHF. The CDR3 nucleotides read TGTGCCAGCAGTGAATCTCGGCGGGGACCTAGCAATCAGCCCCAGCATTTT. This chain joins TRBV2 and TRBJ1-5; a weak D match, TRBD1 (5 bases). The CDR3 is 17 amino acids. CDR1 is SNHLY and CDR2 is FYNNEI in the germline V gene. Trimming took 2 bases from V and 0 from J, leaving 14 bases between them.

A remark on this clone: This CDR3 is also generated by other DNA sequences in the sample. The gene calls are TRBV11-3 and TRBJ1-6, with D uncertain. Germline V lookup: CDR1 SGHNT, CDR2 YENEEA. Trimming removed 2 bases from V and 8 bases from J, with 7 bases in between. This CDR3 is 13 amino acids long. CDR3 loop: CASSLLEDSPLHF. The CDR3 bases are TGTGCCAGCAGCTTACTTGAAGATTCACCCCTCCACTTT. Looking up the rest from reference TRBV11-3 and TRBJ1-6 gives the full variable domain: EAGVVQSPRYKIIEKKQPVAFWCNPISGHNTLYWYLQNLGQGPELLIRYENEEAVDDSQLPKDRFSAERLKGVDSTLKIQPAELGDSAVYLCASSLLEDSPLHFGNGTRLTVT.

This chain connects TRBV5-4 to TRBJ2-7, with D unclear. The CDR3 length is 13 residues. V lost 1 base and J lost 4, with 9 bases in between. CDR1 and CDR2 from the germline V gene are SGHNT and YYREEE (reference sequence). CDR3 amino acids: CASSLNLQYEQYF. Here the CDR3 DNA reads TGTGCCAGCAGCTTGAACCTACAGTACGAGCAGTACTTC.

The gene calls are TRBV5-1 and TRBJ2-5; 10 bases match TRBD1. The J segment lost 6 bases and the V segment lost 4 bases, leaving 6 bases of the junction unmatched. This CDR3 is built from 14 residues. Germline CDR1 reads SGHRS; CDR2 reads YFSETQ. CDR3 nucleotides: TGCGCCAGCAGCACAGGACAGGGGGATAAGACCCAGTACTTC. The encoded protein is CASSTGQGDKTQYF.

CDR3 sequence: CASTPGTSRKQYF. CDR3 DNA sequence: TGTGCCAGCACCCCCGGGACCTCGCGAAAGCAGTACTTC. The chain couples TRBV6-1 to TRBJ2-7; D is possibly TRBD1 or TRBD2 (5 bases each). Germline CDR1 is MNHNS and CDR2 is SASEGT. The V and J ends lost 7 bases and 8 bases respectively, with 18 bases between them. This CDR3 region has 13 residues.

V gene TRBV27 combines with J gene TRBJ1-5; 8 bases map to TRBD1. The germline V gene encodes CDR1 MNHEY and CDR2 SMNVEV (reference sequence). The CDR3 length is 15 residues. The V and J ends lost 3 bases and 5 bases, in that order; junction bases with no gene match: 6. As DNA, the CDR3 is TGTGCCAGCAGTTTTGACAGGGGCGGCGATCAGCCCCAGCATTTT. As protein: CASSFDRGGDQPQHF.

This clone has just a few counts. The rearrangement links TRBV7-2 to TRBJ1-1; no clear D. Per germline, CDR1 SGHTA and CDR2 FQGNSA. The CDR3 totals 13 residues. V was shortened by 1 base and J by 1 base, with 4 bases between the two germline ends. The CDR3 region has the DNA TGTGCCAGCAGCTTAGAGGCGAACACTGAAGCTTTCTTT. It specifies CASSLEANTEAFF.

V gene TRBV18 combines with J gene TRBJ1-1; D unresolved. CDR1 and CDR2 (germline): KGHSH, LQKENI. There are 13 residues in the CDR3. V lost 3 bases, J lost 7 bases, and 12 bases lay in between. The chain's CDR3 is CASSPRHNYEAFF. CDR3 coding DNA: TGTGCCAGCTCACCTAGACACAACTATGAAGCTTTCTTT.

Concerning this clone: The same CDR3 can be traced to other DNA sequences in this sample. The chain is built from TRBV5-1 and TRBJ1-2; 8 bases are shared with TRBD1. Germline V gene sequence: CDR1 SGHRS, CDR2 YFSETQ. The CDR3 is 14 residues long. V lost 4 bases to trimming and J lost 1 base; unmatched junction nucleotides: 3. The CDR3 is CASSPTGVNYGYTF. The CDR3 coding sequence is TGCGCCAGCAGCCCGACAGGGGTTAACTATGGCTACACCTTC.

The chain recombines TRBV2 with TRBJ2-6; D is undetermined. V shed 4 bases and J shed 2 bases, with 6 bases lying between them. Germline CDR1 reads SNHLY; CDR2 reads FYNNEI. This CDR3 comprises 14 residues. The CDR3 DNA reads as TGTGCCAGCAGTGGCCGGGCTGGGGCCAACGTCCTGACTTTC. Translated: CASSGRAGANVLTF.

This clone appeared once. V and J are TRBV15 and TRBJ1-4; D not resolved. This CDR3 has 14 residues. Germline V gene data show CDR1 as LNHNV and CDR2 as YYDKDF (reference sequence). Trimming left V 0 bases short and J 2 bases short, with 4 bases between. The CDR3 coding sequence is TGTGCCACCAGCAGAGATTCTACTAATGAAAAACTGTTTTTT. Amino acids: CATSRDSTNEKLFF. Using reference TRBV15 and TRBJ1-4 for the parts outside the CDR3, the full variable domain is DAMVIQNPRYQVTQFGKPVTLSCSQTLNHNVMYWYQQKSSQAPKLLFHYYDKDFNNEADTPDNFQSRRPNTSFCFLDIRSPGLGDTAMYLCATSRDSTNEKLFFGSGTQLSVL.

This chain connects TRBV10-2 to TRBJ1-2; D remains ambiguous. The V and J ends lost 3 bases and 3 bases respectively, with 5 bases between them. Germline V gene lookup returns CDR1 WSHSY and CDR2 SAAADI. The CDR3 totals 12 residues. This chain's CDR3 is CASSERDYGYTF. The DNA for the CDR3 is TGCGCCAGCAGTGAAAGAGACTATGGCTACACCTTC.

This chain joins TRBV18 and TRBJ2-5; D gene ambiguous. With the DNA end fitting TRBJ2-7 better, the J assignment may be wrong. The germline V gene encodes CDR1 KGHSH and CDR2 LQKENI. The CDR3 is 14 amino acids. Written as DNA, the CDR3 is TGTGCCAGCTCACCCTCAACCAGCTCCTACGAGCAGTACTTC. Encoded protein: CASSPSTSSYEQYF.

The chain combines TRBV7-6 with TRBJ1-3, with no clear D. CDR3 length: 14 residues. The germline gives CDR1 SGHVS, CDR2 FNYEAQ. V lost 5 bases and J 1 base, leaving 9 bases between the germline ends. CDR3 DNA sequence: TGTGCCAGCAGCGAATATGGGTCTGGAAACACCATATATTTT. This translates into CASSEYGSGNTIYF.

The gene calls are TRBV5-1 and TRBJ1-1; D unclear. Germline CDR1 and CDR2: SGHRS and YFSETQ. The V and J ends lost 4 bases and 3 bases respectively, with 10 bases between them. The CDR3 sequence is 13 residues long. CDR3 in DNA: TGCGCCAGCAGCCCCACTAGAGACACTGAAGCTTTCTTT. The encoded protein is CASSPTRDTEAFF.

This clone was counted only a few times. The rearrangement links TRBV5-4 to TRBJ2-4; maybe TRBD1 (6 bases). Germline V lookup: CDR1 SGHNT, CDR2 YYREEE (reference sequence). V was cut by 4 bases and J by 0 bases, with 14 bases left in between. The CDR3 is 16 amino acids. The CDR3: CASSLGTNAAKNIQYF. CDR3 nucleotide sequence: TGTGCCAGCAGCCTGGGGACAAATGCAGCCAAAAACATTCAGTACTTC.

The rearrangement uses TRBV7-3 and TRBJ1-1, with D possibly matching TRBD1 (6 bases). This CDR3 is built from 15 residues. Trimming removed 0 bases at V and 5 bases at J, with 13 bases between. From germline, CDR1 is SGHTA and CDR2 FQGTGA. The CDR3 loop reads CASSLTRGTETEAFF. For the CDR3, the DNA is TGTGCCAGCAGCTTAACTAGGGGGACCGAGACTGAAGCTTTCTTT.

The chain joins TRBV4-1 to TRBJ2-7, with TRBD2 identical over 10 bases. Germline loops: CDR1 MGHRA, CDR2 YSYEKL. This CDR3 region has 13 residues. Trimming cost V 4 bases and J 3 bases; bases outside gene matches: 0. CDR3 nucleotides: TGCGCCAGCAGCCGACTAGCGGGCTACGAGCAGTACTTC. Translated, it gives CASSRLAGYEQYF.

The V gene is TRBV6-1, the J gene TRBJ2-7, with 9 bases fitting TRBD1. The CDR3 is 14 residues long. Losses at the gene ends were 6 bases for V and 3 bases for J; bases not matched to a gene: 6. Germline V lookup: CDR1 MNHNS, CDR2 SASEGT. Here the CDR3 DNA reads TGTGCCAGCAGATTAGGACAGGGGATCTACGAGCAGTACTTC. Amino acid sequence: CASRLGQGIYEQYF.

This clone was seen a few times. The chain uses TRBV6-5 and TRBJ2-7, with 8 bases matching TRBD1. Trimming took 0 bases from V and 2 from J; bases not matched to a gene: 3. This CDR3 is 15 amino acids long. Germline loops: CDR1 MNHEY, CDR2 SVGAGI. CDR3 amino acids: CASSYSQGATYEQYF. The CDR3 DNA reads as TGTGCCAGCAGTTACTCGCAGGGGGCAACCTACGAGCAGTACTTC.

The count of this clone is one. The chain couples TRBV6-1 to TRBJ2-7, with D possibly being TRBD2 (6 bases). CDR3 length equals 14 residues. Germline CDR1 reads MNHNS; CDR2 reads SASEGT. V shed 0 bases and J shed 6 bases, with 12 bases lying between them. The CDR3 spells CASSEATMGGEQYF. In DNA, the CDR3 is TGTGCCAGCAGTGAAGCTACGATGGGGGGCGAGCAGTACTTC.

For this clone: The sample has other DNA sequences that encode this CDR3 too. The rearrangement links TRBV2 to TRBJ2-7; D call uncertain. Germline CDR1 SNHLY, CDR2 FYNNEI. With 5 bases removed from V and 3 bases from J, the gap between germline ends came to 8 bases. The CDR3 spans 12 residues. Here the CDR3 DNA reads TGTGCCAGCAGTTCTGACTTCTACGAGCAGTACTTC. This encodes CASSSDFYEQYF.

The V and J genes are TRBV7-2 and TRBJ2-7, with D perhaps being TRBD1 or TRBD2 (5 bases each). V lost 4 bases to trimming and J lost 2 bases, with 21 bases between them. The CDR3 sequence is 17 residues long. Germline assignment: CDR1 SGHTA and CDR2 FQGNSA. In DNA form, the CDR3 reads TGTGCCAGCAGCTCTTACCAGGGAAGAGGGGCAGCCTACGAGCAGTACTTC. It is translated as CASSSYQGRGAAYEQYF.

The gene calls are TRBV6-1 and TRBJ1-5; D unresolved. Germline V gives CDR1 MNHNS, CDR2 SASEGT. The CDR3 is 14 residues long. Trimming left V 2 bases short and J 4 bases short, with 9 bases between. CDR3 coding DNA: TGTGCCAGCAGTGAATGGTACATAAATCAGCCCCAGCATTTT. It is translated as CASSEWYINQPQHF.

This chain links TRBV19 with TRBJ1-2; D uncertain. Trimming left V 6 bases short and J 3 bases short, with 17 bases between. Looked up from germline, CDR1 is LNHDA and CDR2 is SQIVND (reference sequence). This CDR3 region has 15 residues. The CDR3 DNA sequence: TGTGCCAGTAGCCTGGGAGGAAAAATATACTATGGCTACACCTTC. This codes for CASSLGGKIYYGYTF.

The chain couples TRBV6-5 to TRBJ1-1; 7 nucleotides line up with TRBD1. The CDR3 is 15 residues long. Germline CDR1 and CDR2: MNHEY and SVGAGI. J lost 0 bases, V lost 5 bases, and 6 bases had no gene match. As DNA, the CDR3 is TGTGCCAGCAGTCGCCAGACAGGGATGAACACTGAAGCTTTCTTT. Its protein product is CASSRQTGMNTEAFF.

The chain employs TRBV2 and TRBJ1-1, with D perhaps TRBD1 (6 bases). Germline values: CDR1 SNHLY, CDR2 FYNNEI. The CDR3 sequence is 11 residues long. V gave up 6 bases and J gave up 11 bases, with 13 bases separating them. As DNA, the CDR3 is TGTGCCAGCAGCACCGGGACACCTGCTTTCTTT. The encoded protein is CASSTGTPAFF.